This T cell receptor (beta chain) was recorded in a study of technical replicates of blood from several donors. Using immunoSEQ multiplex PCR, the repertoire was profiled, and TCRdb retains in-frame clones only, with some absent. The repertoire consists of under 95,000 clones, with roughly 94% occurring once and the leading ten covering 0.25%. J gave up 6 bases and V 4 bases, and 10 bases lay outside the gene matches. Germline V gene data show CDR1 as SGHNT and CDR2 as YYREEE (reference sequence). The CDR3 totals 15 residues. V gene TRBV5-4 combines with J gene TRBJ2-7, with 10 bases fitting TRBD1. Sequencing was done on a sample of T cells isolated from PBMCs. The TCR comes from a human donor in good health. The CDR3 region has the DNA TGTGCCAGCAGCCCAAGACAGGGGGCTCTCCCCGAGCAGTACTTC. This translates into CASSPRQGALPEQYF.